The 28 T cell receptor beta chains below were found in one sample sequenced in a study of cytomegalovirus exposure and HLA in healthy donors (dated by TCRdb to 2016 to 2017). The library came from the immunoSEQ multiplex PCR assay. For the multiplex PCR, a mixture combining 60 forward primers for TCR Vbeta segments and 13 reverse primers for TCR Jbeta segments was used. The clones in this table, taken by TCRdb from immuneACCESS, are in-frame only. Not every clone is retained; where verified, under half of the shortfall comes from an unresolved V gene, and the cause of the rest is unknown. Recorded for this sample are 130,000 to 150,000 clones; roughly 80% of them occurred a single time. The ten largest clones capture just over 4.5% of the sample. Sequencing was done on a sample of PBMCs. The receptors originated from a man aged 40-50 years in good health and CMV-seronegative.

Comments on this clone: The same CDR3 arises from other DNA sequences in this sample as well. The V and J genes are TRBV9 and TRBJ2-7, with 7 positions matching TRBD1. With V trimmed by 0 bases and J by 0 bases, 3 bases remained unmatched. The CDR3 length is 15 residues. The V gene's germline CDR1 is SGDLS and CDR2 YYNGEE. Here the CDR3 DNA reads TGTGCCAGCAGCGTAGAGGGACAGAGCTCCTACGAGCAGTACTTC. Translated, it gives CASSVEGQSSYEQYF.

The chain uses TRBV7-2 and TRBJ2-3; 13 bases fit TRBD2. Trimming took 5 bases from V and 2 from J; bases not matched to a gene: 4. CDR1 is SGHTA, CDR2 FQGNSA, per germline. The CDR3 consists of 16 residues. CDR3 residues: CASSAGLAGHTDTQYF. The CDR3 DNA reads as TGTGCCAGCAGCGCGGGACTAGCGGGGCACACAGATACGCAGTATTTT.

The V gene is TRBV12-5, the J gene TRBJ1-2; unclear D gene. Trimming left V 5 bases short and J 6 bases short, with 13 bases between. The CDR3 totals 13 residues. Germline V gene sequence: CDR1 LGHNT, CDR2 FRNRAP. The CDR3 loop reads CASGEHGGNGYTF. DNA for the CDR3: TGTGCTAGTGGTGAACATGGCGGAAATGGCTACACCTTC.

The chain uses TRBV11-2 and TRBJ2-2, with TRBD2 identical over 9 bases. This CDR3 is built from 16 residues. Germline V gene lookup returns CDR1 SGHAT and CDR2 FQNNGV. J gave up 9 bases and V 4 bases, and 12 bases lay outside the gene matches. CDR3 nucleotide sequence: TGTGCCAGCAGCTATAGCACTAGCGGGCGCCTGTGGGAGCTGTTTTTT. It codes for CASSYSTSGRLWELFF. Combining the CDR3 with reference TRBV11-2 and TRBJ2-2 gives the whole variable domain EAGVAQSPRYKIIEKRQSVAFWCNPISGHATLYWYQQILGQGPKLLIQFQNNGVVDDSQLPKDRFSAERLKGVDSTLKIQPAKLEDSAVYLCASSYSTSGRLWELFFGEGSRLTVL.

The chain employs TRBV5-8 and TRBJ1-2, with 7 positions matching TRBD1. The ends lost 0 bases at V and 4 bases at J; junction bases unmatched: 12. The length of the CDR3 is 17 residues. Germline CDR1 SGHTS, CDR2 YDEGEE. CDR3 DNA: TGTGCCAGCAGCTTGGAGGGGGCCAGCACCTTTCGCTATGGCTACACCTTC. The encoded protein is CASSLEGASTFRYGYTF. Variable domain in full (rest from reference TRBV5-8 and TRBJ1-2): EAGVTQSPTHLIKTRGQQATLRCSPISGHTSVYWYQQALGLGLQFLLWYDEGEERNRGNFPPRFSGRQFPNYSSELNVNALELEDSALYLCASSLEGASTFRYGYTFGSGTRLTVV.

In this sample, this clone turned up a few times. This sequence joins TRBV6-5 and TRBJ1-1; D perhaps matches TRBD1 (5 bases). Trimming left V 6 bases short and J 0 bases short, with 8 bases between. CDR1 and CDR2 from the germline V gene are MNHEY and SVGAGI. This CDR3 has 13 amino acids. The chain's CDR3 is CASSRVVNTEAFF. CDR3 in DNA: TGTGCCAGCAGCAGGGTCGTGAACACTGAAGCTTTCTTT.

V is TRBV18 and J is TRBJ2-5, with 11 bases matching TRBD1. Trimming took 3 bases from V and 1 from J; bases not matched to a gene: 1. In germline, CDR1 is KGHSH, CDR2 LQKENI. There are 15 residues in the CDR3. The CDR3 spells CASSPGTGGQETQYF. The DNA of the CDR3 is TGTGCCAGCTCACCTGGGACAGGGGGCCAAGAGACCCAGTACTTC.

The rearrangement joins TRBV15 to TRBJ2-7; 14 bases are a match to TRBD2. After removal of 5 bases from V and 0 bases from J, the junction contained 15 bases not matched to a gene. The germline gives CDR1 LNHNV, CDR2 YYDKDF (reference sequence). The CDR3 spans 20 residues. The CDR3 nucleotides read TGTGCCACCAGCGGAGGGGGGGACAGAGGACTAGCGGGGGGCTCCTACGAGCAGTACTTC. It yields the protein CATSGGGDRGLAGGSYEQYF. The complete variable domain, with remaining parts taken from reference TRBV15 and TRBJ2-7, reads DAMVIQNPRYQVTQFGKPVTLSCSQTLNHNVMYWYQQKSSQAPKLLFHYYDKDFNNEADTPDNFQSRRPNTSFCFLDIRSPGLGDTAMYLCATSGGGDRGLAGGSYEQYFGPGTRLTVT.

This chain joins TRBV4-3 and TRBJ1-2; D is ambiguous. V lost 0 bases, J lost 4 bases, and 15 bases lay in between. The CDR3 spans 16 residues. The V gene's germline CDR1 is LGHNA and CDR2 YSLEER. CDR3 residues: CASSQDRGSQSYGYTF. The CDR3 bases are TGCGCCAGCAGCCAAGATCGAGGGTCCCAGAGCTATGGCTACACCTTC.

V is TRBV27 and J is TRBJ2-7, with D tentatively TRBD1 (6 bases). The CDR3 is 15 residues long. CDR1 and CDR2 from the germline V gene are MNHEY and SMNVEV (reference sequence). V lost 3 bases, J lost 0 bases, and 12 bases lay in between. CDR3 sequence (DNA): TGTGCCAGCAGTTTTTCCAGGGGCTACTCCTACGAGCAGTACTTC. Its translation is CASSFSRGYSYEQYF.

Of note for this clone: The junction departs from germline at one end; a sequencing error may be responsible. Here the CDR3 reads CASSLRGLTYEKLFF. CDR3 bases: TGTGCCAGCAGTTTACGCGGCCTAACTTATGAAAAACTGTTTTTT. This chain joins TRBV27 and TRBJ1-4; D call uncertain. Germline V gene data show CDR1 as MNHEY and CDR2 as SMNVEV (reference sequence). The CDR3 sequence is 15 residues long. The complete variable domain, with remaining parts taken from reference TRBV27 and TRBJ1-4, reads EAQVTQNPRYLITVTGKKLTVTCSQNMNHEYMSWYRQDPGLGLRQIYYSMNVEVTDKGDVPEGYKVSRKEKRNFPLILESPSPNQTSLYFCASSLRGLTYEKLFFGSGTQLSVL.

This chain connects TRBV18 to TRBJ2-1; the D gene is possibly TRBD2 (5 bases). Germline CDR1 is KGHSH and CDR2 is LQKENI. Trimming took 1 base from V and 0 from J, leaving 10 bases between them. The CDR3 runs 16 residues. The CDR3 nucleotides read TGTGCCAGCTCACCACGGACTCCTCGCTCCTACAATGAGCAGTTCTTC. Protein product: CASSPRTPRSYNEQFF.

This chain connects TRBV6-5 to TRBJ1-5; D perhaps matches TRBD1 (6 bases). This CDR3 comprises 15 residues. The ends were cut back, 6 bases at V and 0 bases at J, with 12 bases in the middle. The germline gives CDR1 MNHEY, CDR2 SVGAGI. The CDR3 spells CASSPQGPSNQPQHF. DNA for the CDR3: TGTGCCAGCAGCCCACAGGGCCCTAGCAATCAGCCCCAGCATTTT.

This rearrangement joins TRBV2 to TRBJ1-6; the D gene is possibly TRBD1 (6 bases). Deletions cut 10 bases from V and 8 bases from J, with 12 bases between. This CDR3 contains 12 residues. Germline-derived CDR1 and CDR2 are SNHLY and FYNNEI. The CDR3 nucleotides read TGTGCCACCAGGACAGAGGATTCACCCCTCCACTTT. Protein product: CATRTEDSPLHF.

The chain recombines TRBV10-2 with TRBJ1-5; the D is unclear. There are 14 residues in the CDR3. Germline-derived CDR1 and CDR2 are WSHSY and SAAADI. The V and J ends lost 0 bases and 5 bases respectively, with 8 bases between them. CDR3 nucleotides: TGCGCCAGCAGTGAGTCGAGATCCGATCAGCCCCAGCATTTT. Its protein is CASSESRSDQPQHF.

V gene TRBV10-1 combines with J gene TRBJ2-5; unclear D gene. The CDR3 length is 12 residues. V was shortened by 2 bases and J by 5 bases, with 6 bases between the two germline ends. The germline CDR1 and CDR2 sequences are WNHNN and SYGVQD (reference sequence). CDR3 DNA sequence: TGCGCCAGCAGTGAGAGCCGGGAGACCCAGTACTTC. Amino acids: CASSESRETQYF.

This rearrangement joins TRBV4-2 to TRBJ2-7; the match to TRBD2 covers 8 bases. The CDR3 is 16 residues long. Losses at the gene ends were 0 bases for V and 3 bases for J; bases not matched to a gene: 7. CDR1 is LGHNA and CDR2 is YNFKEQ in the germline V gene. The CDR3 spells CASSQDMTGGGYEQYF. CDR3 in DNA: TGTGCCAGCAGCCAAGATATGACGGGGGGGGGCTACGAGCAGTACTTC.

This chain joins TRBV7-2 and TRBJ2-3, with 15 bases lining up with TRBD2. With 5 bases clipped from V and 7 bases from J, the junction kept 10 bases outside the gene matches. CDR1 and CDR2 from the germline V gene are SGHTA and FQGNSA. This CDR3 comprises 17 residues. The CDR3 DNA reads as TGTGCCAGCAGCAAGGGACTAGCGGGGGGCCCACTGCATACGCAGTATTTT. It is translated as CASSKGLAGGPLHTQYF.

J is TRBJ2-1 and V is TRBV28, with D possibly being TRBD1 (6 bases). The CDR3 is 14 residues long. Germline V CDR1 and CDR2: MDHEN, SYDVKM. Deletions cut 6 bases from V and 2 bases from J, with 11 bases between. The CDR3 nucleotides are TGTGCCAGCAGCGACAGGCAGACCTACAATGAGCAGTTCTTC. This encodes CASSDRQTYNEQFF.

This clone has just one count. The J gene is TRBJ2-1, the V gene TRBV5-6; 11 nucleotides match TRBD2. Germline CDR1 reads SGHDT; CDR2 reads YYEEEE. V lost 2 bases to trimming and J lost 0 bases; unmatched junction nucleotides: 10. The CDR3 has 19 amino acids. The CDR3, as DNA: TGTGCCAGCAGCTTCGTTAGCGGGGGGGCCGGAATCTCCTACAATGAGCAGTTCTTC. Amino acids: CASSFVSGGAGISYNEQFF. Supplemented by reference TRBV5-6 and TRBJ2-1, the full variable domain reads DAGVTQSPTHLIKTRGQQVTLRCSPKSGHDTVSWYQQALGQGPQFIFQYYEEEERQRGNFPDRFSGHQFPNYSSELNVNALLLGDSALYLCASSFVSGGAGISYNEQFFGPGTRLTVL.

V gene TRBV27 combines with J gene TRBJ1-1, with 11 bases that match TRBD1. This CDR3 has 16 residues. With V trimmed by 6 bases and J by 2 bases, 8 bases remained unmatched. The V gene's germline CDR1 is MNHEY and CDR2 SMNVEV (reference sequence). The CDR3, as DNA: TGTGCCAGCAGCCACCGGGACAGGGGGAGAAACACTGAAGCTTTCTTT. The encoded protein is CASSHRDRGRNTEAFF.

The chain has TRBV7-9 and TRBJ2-7, with D possibly being TRBD1 (6 bases). V lost 7 bases and J lost 3, with 10 bases in between. CDR1 is SEHNR, CDR2 FQNEAQ, per germline (reference sequence). This CDR3 contains 12 residues. Written as DNA, the CDR3 is TGTGCCAGCAAATCAGGGGACTACGAGCAGTACTTC. The encoded protein is CASKSGDYEQYF.

The gene calls are TRBV13 and TRBJ2-1, with D maybe TRBD2 (5 bases). The CDR3 has 17 residues. V was pared by 4 bases and J by 1 base, with 17 bases between. Germline lookup yields CDR1 PRHDT and CDR2 FYEKMQ (reference sequence). In DNA form, the CDR3 reads TGTGCCAGCAGCTCTCGGACGGGGAAGGGTTCCTACAATGAGCAGTTCTTC. This translates into CASSSRTGKGSYNEQFF.

The chain links TRBV4-1 to TRBJ2-1, with 7 positions matching TRBD2. J gave up 7 bases and V 1 base, and 10 bases lay outside the gene matches. The CDR3 has 16 amino acids. Looked up from germline, CDR1 is MGHRA and CDR2 is YSYEKL. The CDR3 DNA is TGCGCCAGCAGCCAAGTGCTGGCGGGAGAGGTGAATGAGCAGTTCTTC. Translation gives CASSQVLAGEVNEQFF.

This clone was counted a few times. The rearrangement uses TRBV4-1 and TRBJ1-1; 8 positions match TRBD1. The V segment lost 4 bases and the J segment 4 bases; nucleotides outside the gene matches: 8. The CDR3 is 15 amino acids. CDR1 is MGHRA, CDR2 YSYEKL, per germline. CDR3 sequence: CASSLSSGGVTEAFF. DNA for the CDR3: TGCGCCAGCAGCCTTTCGTCAGGGGGCGTCACTGAAGCTTTCTTT.

The V gene is TRBV12-5, the J gene TRBJ2-2; D is perhaps TRBD1 (5 bases). V was clipped by 0 bases and J by 5 bases, with 10 bases between them. The CDR3 has 15 amino acids. Germline CDR1 LGHNT, CDR2 FRNRAP. The CDR3 sequence: CASGLVQVWTGELFF. The CDR3 DNA sequence: TGTGCTAGTGGTTTGGTACAGGTCTGGACCGGGGAGCTGTTTTTT.

V and J are TRBV18 and TRBJ1-5, with D tentatively TRBD1 (5 bases). The CDR3 runs to 13 residues. Trimming pared 1 base from V and 8 bases from J, leaving 9 bases between. Germline CDR1 KGHSH, CDR2 LQKENI. The CDR3 DNA reads TGTGCCAGCTCACCACAGGGGTTGGAGCCCCAGCATTTT. It codes for CASSPQGLEPQHF.

V and J are TRBV5-1 and TRBJ2-4; a weak D match, TRBD2 (5 bases). The germline V and J ends were trimmed by 0 bases and 6 bases, with 16 bases remaining between them. The CDR3 consists of 16 residues. CDR1 and CDR2 from the germline V gene are SGHRS and YFSETQ. The CDR3, as DNA: TGCGCCAGCAGCTTGGGGGCTAGCTTCCAAACAAACATTCAGTACTTC. Translation: CASSLGASFQTNIQYF. Full variable domain (rest looked up from reference TRBV5-1 and TRBJ2-4): KAGVTQTPRYLIKTRGQQVTLSCSPISGHRSVSWYQQTPGQGLQFLFEYFSETQRNKGNFPGRFSGRQFSNSRSEMNVSTLELGDSALYLCASSLGASFQTNIQYFGAGTRLSVL.